What follows is one T cell receptor (beta chain) and its context. Its cognate antigen is unknown. With 6 bases removed from V and 0 bases from J, the gap between germline ends came to 15 bases. Germline CDR1 and CDR2: SNHLY and FYNNEI. CDR3 length equals 15 residues. Culture proceeded for approximately nine days, and CD4+ T cells were then isolated. All participants had two doses of either the BNT162b2 or mRNA-1273 vaccine. TCRdb's copy holds only in-frame clones and misses some; the assay was immunoSEQ multiplex PCR. The data contain about 40,000 clones, 55% to 80% of them seen just once; the ten biggest clones take up 7.7%. The entry originates in a study of vaccination effects on CD4 cells after COVID-19. Across the whole study: Antigen-specific CD4+ T cell clonotypes were called by their expansion after viral peptide-pool culture in ViraFEST. Samples gathered post-vaccine arrived a median of 72 days past the second dose.

Study-level results: Marked clonal contraction of both clone types appeared late after vaccination.

The V gene is TRBV2, the J gene TRBJ2-7; weak D call: TRBD1 (6 bases). The clonotype comes from a human donor who received a COVID-19 vaccine. The starting material was CD4+ T cells from PBMCs cultured without peptide, obtained after COVID-19 vaccination. Written as DNA, the CDR3 is TGTGCCAGCAGGAGGGAAGTGACAGGCTCCTACGAGCAGTACTTC. Translating it yields CASRREVTGSYEQYF.